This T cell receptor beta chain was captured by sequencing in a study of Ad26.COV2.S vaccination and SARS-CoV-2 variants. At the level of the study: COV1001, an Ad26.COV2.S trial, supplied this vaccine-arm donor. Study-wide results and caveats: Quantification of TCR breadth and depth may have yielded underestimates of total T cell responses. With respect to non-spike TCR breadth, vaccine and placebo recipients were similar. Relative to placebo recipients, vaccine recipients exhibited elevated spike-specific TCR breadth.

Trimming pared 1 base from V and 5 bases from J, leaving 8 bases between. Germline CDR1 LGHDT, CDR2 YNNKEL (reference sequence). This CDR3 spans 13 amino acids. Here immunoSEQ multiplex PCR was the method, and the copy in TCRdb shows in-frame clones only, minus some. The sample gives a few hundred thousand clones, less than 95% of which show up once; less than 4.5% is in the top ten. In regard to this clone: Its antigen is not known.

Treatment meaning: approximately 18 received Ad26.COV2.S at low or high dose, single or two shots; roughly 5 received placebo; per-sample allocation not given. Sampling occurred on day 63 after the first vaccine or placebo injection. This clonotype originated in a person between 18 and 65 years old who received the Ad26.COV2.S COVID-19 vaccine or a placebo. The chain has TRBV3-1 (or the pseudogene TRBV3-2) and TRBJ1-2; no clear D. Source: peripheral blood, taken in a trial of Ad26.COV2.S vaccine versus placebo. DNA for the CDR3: TGTGCCAGCAGCCAAGCACAGTCATATGGCTACACCTTC. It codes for CASSQAQSYGYTF.